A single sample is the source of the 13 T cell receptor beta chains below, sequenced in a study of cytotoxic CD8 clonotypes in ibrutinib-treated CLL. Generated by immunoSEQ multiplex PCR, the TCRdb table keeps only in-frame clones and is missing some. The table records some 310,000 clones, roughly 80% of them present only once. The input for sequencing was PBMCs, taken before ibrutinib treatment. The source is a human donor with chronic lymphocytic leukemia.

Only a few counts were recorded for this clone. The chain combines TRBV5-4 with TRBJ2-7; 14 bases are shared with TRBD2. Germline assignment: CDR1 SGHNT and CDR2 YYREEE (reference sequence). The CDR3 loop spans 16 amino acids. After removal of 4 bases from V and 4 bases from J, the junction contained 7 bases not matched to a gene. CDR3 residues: CASSPGTSGRRYEQYF. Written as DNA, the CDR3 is TGTGCCAGCAGCCCAGGGACTAGCGGGAGACGGTACGAGCAGTACTTC.

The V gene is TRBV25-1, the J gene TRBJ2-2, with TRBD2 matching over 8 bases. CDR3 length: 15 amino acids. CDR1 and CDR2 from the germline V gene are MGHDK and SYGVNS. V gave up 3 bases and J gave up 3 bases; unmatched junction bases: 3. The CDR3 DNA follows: TGTGCCAGCAGTGATCGGCGGGAGGACACCGGGGAGCTGTTTTTT. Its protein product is CASSDRREDTGELFF.

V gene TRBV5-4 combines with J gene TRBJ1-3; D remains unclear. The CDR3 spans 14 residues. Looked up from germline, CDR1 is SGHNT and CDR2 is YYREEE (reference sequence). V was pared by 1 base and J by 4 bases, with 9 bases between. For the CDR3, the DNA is TGTGCCAGCAGCTTGAAAAAGACAGGAAACACCATATATTTT. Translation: CASSLKKTGNTIYF.

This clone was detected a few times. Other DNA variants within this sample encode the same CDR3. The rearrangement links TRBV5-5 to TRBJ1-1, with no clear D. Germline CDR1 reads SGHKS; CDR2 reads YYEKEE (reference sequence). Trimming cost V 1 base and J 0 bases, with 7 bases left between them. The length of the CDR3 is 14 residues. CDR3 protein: CASSLQRMNTEAFF. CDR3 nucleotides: TGTGCCAGCAGCTTGCAGAGGATGAACACTGAAGCTTTCTTT.

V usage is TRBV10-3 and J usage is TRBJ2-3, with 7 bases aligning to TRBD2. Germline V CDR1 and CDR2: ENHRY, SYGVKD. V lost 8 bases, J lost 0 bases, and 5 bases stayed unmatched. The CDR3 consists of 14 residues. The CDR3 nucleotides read TGTGCCATCTCATCAGCGGGGAGCACAGATACGCAGTATTTT. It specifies CAISSAGSTDTQYF.

CDR3 bases: TGCGCCAGCAGCTTGAGCCGGGACGGGAACTACGAGCAGTACTTC. Residues: CASSLSRDGNYEQYF. This rearrangement joins TRBV5-1 to TRBJ2-7; the D gene could be TRBD1 or TRBD2 (5 bases each). Germline V gene lookup returns CDR1 SGHRS and CDR2 YFSETQ. The CDR3 has 15 residues. The V gene lost 1 base and the J gene lost 3 bases, with 14 bases spanning the gap.

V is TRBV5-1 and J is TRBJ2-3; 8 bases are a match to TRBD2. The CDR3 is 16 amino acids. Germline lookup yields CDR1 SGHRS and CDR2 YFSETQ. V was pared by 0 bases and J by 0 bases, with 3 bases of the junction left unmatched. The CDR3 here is CASSLVAGRSTDTQYF. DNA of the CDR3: TGCGCCAGCAGCTTGGTAGCGGGACGTAGCACAGATACGCAGTATTTT.

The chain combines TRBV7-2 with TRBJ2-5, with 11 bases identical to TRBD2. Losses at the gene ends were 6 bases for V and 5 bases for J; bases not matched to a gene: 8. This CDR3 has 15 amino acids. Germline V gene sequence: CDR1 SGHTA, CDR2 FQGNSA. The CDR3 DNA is TGTGCCAGCAGTCGTCTAGCGGGAGGTTGGGAGACCCAGTACTTC. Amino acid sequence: CASSRLAGGWETQYF.

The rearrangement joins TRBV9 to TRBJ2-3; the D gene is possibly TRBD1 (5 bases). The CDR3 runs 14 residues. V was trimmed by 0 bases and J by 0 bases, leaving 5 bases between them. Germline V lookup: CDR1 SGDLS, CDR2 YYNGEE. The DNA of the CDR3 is TGTGCCAGCAGCGTAGGACAGAGCACAGATACGCAGTATTTT. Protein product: CASSVGQSTDTQYF. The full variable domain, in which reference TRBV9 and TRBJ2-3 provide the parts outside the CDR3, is DSGVTQTPKHLITATGQRVTLRCSPRSGDLSVYWYQQSLDQGLQFLIQYYNGEERAKGNILERFSAQQFPDLHSELNLSSLELGDSALYFCASSVGQSTDTQYFGPGTRLTVL.

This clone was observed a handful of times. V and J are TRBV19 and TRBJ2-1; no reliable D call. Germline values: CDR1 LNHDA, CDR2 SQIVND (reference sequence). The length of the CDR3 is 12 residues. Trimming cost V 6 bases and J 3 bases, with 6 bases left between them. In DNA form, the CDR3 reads TGTGCCAGTAGCGACAACTACAATGAGCAGTTCTTC. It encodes CASSDNYNEQFF.

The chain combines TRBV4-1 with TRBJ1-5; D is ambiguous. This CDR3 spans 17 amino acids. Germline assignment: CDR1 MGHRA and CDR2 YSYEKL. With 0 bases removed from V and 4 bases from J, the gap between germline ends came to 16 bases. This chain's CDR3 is CASSQEGGSFTNQPQHF. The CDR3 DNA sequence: TGCGCCAGCAGCCAAGAGGGTGGCAGCTTCACAAATCAGCCCCAGCATTTT.

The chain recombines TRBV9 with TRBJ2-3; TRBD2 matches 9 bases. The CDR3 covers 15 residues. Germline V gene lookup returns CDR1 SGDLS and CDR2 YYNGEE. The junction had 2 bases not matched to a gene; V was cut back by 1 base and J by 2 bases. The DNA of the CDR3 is TGTGCCAGCAGCGTAATAGCGGGAGACACAGATACGCAGTATTTT. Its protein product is CASSVIAGDTDTQYF.

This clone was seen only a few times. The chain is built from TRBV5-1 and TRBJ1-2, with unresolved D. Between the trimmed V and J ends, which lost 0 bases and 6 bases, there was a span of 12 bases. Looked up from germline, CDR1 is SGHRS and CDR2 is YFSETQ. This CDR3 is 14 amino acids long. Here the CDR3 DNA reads TGCGCCAGCAGCTTGGGAACCCGATTAGATGGCTACACCTTC. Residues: CASSLGTRLDGYTF.